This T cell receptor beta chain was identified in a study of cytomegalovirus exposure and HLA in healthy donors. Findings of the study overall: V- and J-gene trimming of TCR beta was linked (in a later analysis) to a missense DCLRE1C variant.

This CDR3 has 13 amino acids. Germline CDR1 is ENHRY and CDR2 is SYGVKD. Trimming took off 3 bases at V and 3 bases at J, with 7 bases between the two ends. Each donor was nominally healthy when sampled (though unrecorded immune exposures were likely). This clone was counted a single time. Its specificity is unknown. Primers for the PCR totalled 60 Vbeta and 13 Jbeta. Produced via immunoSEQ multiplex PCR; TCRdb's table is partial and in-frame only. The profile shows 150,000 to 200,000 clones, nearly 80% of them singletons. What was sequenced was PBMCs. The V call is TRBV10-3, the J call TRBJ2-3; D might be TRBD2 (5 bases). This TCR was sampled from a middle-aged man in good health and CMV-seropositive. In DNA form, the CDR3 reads TGTGCCATCAGTGATTCGGGGACAGATACGCAGTATTTT. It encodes CAISDSGTDTQYF.